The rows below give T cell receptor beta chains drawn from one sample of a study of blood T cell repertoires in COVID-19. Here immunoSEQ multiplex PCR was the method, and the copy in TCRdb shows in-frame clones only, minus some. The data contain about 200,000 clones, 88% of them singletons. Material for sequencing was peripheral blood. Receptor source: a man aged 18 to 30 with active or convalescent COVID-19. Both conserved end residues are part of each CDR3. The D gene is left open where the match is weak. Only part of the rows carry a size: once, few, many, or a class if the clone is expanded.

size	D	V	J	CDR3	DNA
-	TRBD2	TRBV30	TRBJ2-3	CAWRLAGGTDTQYF	TGTGCCTGGAGGCTAGCGGGGGGCACAGATACGCAGTATTTT
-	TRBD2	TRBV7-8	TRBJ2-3	CASNGLAGVPDTQYF	TGTGCCAGCAACGGACTAGCGGGAGTTCCAGATACGCAGTATTTT
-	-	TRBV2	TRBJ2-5	CASSESGGRQETQYF	TGTGCCAGCAGTGAGTCAGGGGGGCGGCAAGAGACCCAGTACTTC
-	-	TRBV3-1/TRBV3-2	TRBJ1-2	CASSAGTGGTRRGYTF	TGTGCCAGCAGCGCAGGGACTGGGGGTACGCGTCGCGGCTACACCTTC
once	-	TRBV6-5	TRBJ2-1	CASSSPPASRSNEQFF	TGTGCCAGCAGTTCCCCACCCGCTAGCAGAAGCAATGAGCAGTTCTTC
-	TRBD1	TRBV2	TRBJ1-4	CASSETLGQTNEKLFF	TGTGCCAGCAGTGAAACCTTGGGACAGACTAATGAAAAACTGTTTTTT
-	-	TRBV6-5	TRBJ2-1	CASSYSSMGLLTEQFF	TGTGCCAGCAGTTACTCTTCCATGGGCCTCCTCACTGAGCAGTTCTTC
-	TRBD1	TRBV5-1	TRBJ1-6	CASSPSGTVNSPLHF	TGCGCCAGCAGTCCTTCCGGGACAGTAAATTCACCCCTCCACTTT
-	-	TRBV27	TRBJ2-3	CASAGQRTSTDTQYF	TGTGCCAGCGCCGGACAGAGAACTAGCACAGATACGCAGTATTTT
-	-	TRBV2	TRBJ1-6	CATTGQYNSPLHF	TGTGCCACCACCGGACAGTATAATTCACCCCTCCACTTT
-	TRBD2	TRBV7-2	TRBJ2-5	CASSLGFVGGEETQYF	TGTGCCAGCAGCTTAGGGTTTGTTGGGGGGGAAGAGACCCAGTACTTC
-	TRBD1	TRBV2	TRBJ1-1	CATSSPRDRGRWIEAFF	TGTGCCACCTCATCCCCCCGCGACAGGGGGCGATGGATAGAAGCTTTCTTT
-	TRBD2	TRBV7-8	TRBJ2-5	CASSLAQLLAGVRETQYF	TGTGCCAGCAGCTTAGCGCAATTGCTAGCGGGGGTACGAGAGACCCAGTACTTC
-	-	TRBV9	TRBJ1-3	CASSVGRTGNTIYF	TGTGCCAGCAGCGTTGGCAGGACTGGAAACACCATATATTTT
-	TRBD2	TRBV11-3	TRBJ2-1	CASSSRTSVDNEQFF	TGTGCCAGCAGTTCCCGGACTAGCGTGGACAATGAGCAGTTCTTC
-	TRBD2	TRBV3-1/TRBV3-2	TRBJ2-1	CASSQDWLAGGKNNEQFF	TGTGCCAGCAGCCAAGATTGGCTAGCGGGAGGTAAAAACAATGAGCAGTTCTTC
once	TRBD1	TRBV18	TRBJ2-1	CASSRDRAGGDEQFF	TGTGCCAGCTCCCGGGATAGGGCAGGGGGCGATGAGCAGTTCTTC
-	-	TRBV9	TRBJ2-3	CASSPRDRSTDTQYF	TGTGCCAGCAGCCCACGCGACAGAAGCACAGATACGCAGTATTTT
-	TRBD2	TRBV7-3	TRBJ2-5	CASSPGDSGRAWETQYF	TGTGCCAGCAGCCCTGGCGATAGCGGGAGGGCCTGGGAGACCCAGTACTTC
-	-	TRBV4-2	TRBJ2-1	CASSPMSNLVRGNEQFF	TGTGCCAGCAGCCCAATGAGTAACCTAGTCCGGGGGAATGAGCAGTTCTTC
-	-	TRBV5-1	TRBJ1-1	CASSPGGTEAFF	TGCGCCAGCAGCCCGGGAGGGACTGAAGCTTTCTTT
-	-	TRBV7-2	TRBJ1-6	CASSPTPTAAEPPLHF	TGTGCCAGCAGCCCGACACCCACAGCCGCTGAGCCACCCCTCCACTTT
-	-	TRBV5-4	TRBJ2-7	CASSLAEKMWEQYF	TGTGCCAGCAGCTTGGCCGAGAAGATGTGGGAGCAGTACTTC
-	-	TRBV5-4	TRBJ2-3	CASQASRAAGVGDTQYF	TGTGCCAGCCAGGCGTCCAGGGCCGCAGGAGTTGGAGATACGCAGTATTTT
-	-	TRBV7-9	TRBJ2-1	CASSPGLRPQQGQFF	TGTGCCAGCAGCCCAGGGCTACGACCTCAACAGGGGCAGTTCTTC
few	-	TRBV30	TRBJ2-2	CAWATGRANTGELFF	TGTGCCTGGGCTACAGGGCGCGCGAACACCGGGGAGCTGTTTTTT
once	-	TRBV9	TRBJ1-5	CASSLDPYQPQHF	TGTGCCAGCAGCCTAGATCCCTATCAGCCCCAGCATTTT
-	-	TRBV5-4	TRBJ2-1	CASSPPGEYNEQFF	TGTGCCAGCAGCCCCCCGGGAGAATACAATGAGCAGTTCTTC
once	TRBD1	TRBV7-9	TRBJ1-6	CASSLALPTGLNSPLHF	TGTGCCAGCAGCTTAGCCCTCCCGACAGGGCTCAATTCACCCCTCCACTTT
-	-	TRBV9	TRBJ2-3	CASSPTGRGSTDTQYF	TGTGCCAGCAGCCCCACGGGGAGGGGGAGCACAGATACGCAGTATTTT
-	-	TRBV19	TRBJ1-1	CASSAASTGLSTEAFF	TGTGCCAGTAGTGCTGCATCTACAGGGCTAAGTACTGAAGCTTTCTTT
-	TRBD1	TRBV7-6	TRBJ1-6	CASSLGQGRYSPLHF	TGTGCCAGCAGCTTAGGACAGGGGCGATATTCACCCCTCCACTTT
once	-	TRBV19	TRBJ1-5	CASSITGSNQPQHF	TGTGCCAGTAGTATAACAGGTTCCAATCAGCCCCAGCATTTT
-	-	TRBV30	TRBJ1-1	CAWSGSNTEAFF	TGTGCCTGGAGTGGTTCTAACACTGAAGCTTTCTTT
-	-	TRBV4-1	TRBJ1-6	CASSQAGDLYNSPLHF	TGCGCCAGCAGCCAAGCCGGGGATTTGTATAATTCACCCCTCCACTTT
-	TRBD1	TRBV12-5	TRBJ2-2	CATKTGTGNTGELFF	TGTGCTACCAAAACGGGGACAGGGAACACCGGGGAGCTGTTTTTT
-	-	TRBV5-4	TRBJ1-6	CASSLSGYNSPLHF	TGTGCCAGCAGCTTGTCAGGGTATAATTCACCCCTCCACTTT
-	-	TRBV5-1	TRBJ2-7	CASSLAQPSGEQYF	TGCGCCAGCAGCTTGGCACAGCCCTCTGGCGAGCAGTACTTC
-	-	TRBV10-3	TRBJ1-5	CATRAGLEGNQPQHF	TGTGCCACACGGGCAGGGCTCGAAGGCAATCAGCCCCAGCATTTT
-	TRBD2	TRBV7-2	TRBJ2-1	CASSWGGSGSSYNEQFF	TGTGCCAGCAGCTGGGGGGGGAGCGGGAGCTCCTACAATGAGCAGTTCTTC
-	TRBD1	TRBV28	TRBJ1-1	CASSYHRGLPKNTEAFF	TGTGCCAGCAGCTACCACAGGGGCCTGCCCAAAAACACTGAAGCTTTCTTT
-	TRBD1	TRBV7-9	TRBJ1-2	CASSSGTGKGYGYTF	TGTGCCAGCAGCTCGGGGACAGGGAAGGGCTATGGCTACACCTTC
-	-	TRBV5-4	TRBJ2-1	CASSSTLGQTYNEQFF	TGTGCCAGCAGCTCCACGTTAGGACAGACCTACAATGAGCAGTTCTTC
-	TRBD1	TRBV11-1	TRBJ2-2	CASRQTGTENTGELFF	TGTGCCAGCAGACAAACCGGGACAGAGAACACCGGGGAGCTGTTTTTT
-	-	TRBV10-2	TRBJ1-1	CASSAKTEAFF	TGCGCCAGCAGTGCTAAGACTGAAGCTTTCTTT
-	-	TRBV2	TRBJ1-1	CASSGVPRTEAFF	TGTGCCAGCAGTGGGGTCCCGAGGACTGAAGCTTTCTTT
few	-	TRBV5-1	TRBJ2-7	CASRILDSFYEQYF	TGCGCCAGCAGGATCCTAGACAGTTTCTACGAGCAGTACTTC
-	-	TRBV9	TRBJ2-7	CASSARDTPTYEQYF	TGTGCCAGCAGCGCCCGGGACACCCCAACTTACGAGCAGTACTTC
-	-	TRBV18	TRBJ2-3	CASSPPNTDTQYF	TGTGCCAGCTCACCCCCCAACACAGATACGCAGTATTTT